These T cell receptor beta chains were read from a single sample in a study of blood T cell repertoires in COVID-19. Using immunoSEQ multiplex PCR, the repertoire was profiled, and TCRdb retains in-frame clones only, with some absent. Of over 350,000 clones listed, roughly 85% were seen once; the top ten hold about 2.1%. Sample: PBMCs or T cells enriched from blood (not recorded which). Receptor source: a woman under 30 with acute COVID-19. Both conserved end residues are part of each CDR3. A D gene is named only where the DNA matches it firmly. Clone size is stated in some rows and not others, as once, few, many or a class when expanded.

j_call: TRBJ2-7; clone_size: -; v_call: TRBV23-1; d_call: -; cdr3_nt: TGCGCCAGCAGGGGGCCCCACCCCTACGAGCAGTACTTC; cdr3_aa: CASRGPHPYEQYF
j_call: TRBJ1-1; clone_size: once; v_call: TRBV5-1; d_call: -; cdr3_nt: TGCGCCAGCAGCATTAGAACCCGACAGGTCCGAATTGAAGCTTTCTTT; cdr3_aa: CASSIRTRQVRIEAFF
j_call: TRBJ2-2; clone_size: -; v_call: TRBV11-2; d_call: TRBD1; cdr3_nt: TGTGCCAGCAGCACCTACAGGGGTGGCACCGGGGAGCTGTTTTTT; cdr3_aa: CASSTYRGGTGELFF
j_call: TRBJ1-1; clone_size: -; v_call: TRBV29-1; d_call: -; cdr3_nt: TGCAGCGTTGAAACAGGCCAGAACACTGAAGCTTTCTTT; cdr3_aa: CSVETGQNTEAFF
j_call: TRBJ2-1; clone_size: -; v_call: TRBV11-2; d_call: TRBD2; cdr3_nt: TGTGCCAGCAGCTTTTGGGAGGGGAGCTCCTACAATGAGCAGTTCTTC; cdr3_aa: CASSFWEGSSYNEQFF
j_call: TRBJ2-1; clone_size: few; v_call: TRBV30; d_call: TRBD2; cdr3_nt: TGTGCCTCCCGTGTGGCGGGAGGTGGTGAGCAGTTCTTC; cdr3_aa: CASRVAGGGEQFF
j_call: TRBJ1-2; clone_size: few; v_call: TRBV29-1; d_call: TRBD1; cdr3_nt: TGCAGCGGGGGAGGACAGGACCTCTATGGCTACACCTTC; cdr3_aa: CSGGGQDLYGYTF
j_call: TRBJ2-5; clone_size: -; v_call: TRBV28; d_call: TRBD2; cdr3_nt: TGTGCCAGCAACGGGGGCGGGAGGGCCCCACAAGAGACCCAGTACTTC; cdr3_aa: CASNGGGRAPQETQYF
j_call: TRBJ1-2; clone_size: few; v_call: TRBV29-1; d_call: TRBD1; cdr3_nt: TGCAGCGTGACCGGGACAGGGTCCGGCTACACCTTC; cdr3_aa: CSVTGTGSGYTF
j_call: TRBJ1-2; clone_size: few; v_call: TRBV6-5; d_call: TRBD1; cdr3_nt: TGTGCCAGCAGTTACAGGGGGCTGAACTATGGCTACACCTTC; cdr3_aa: CASSYRGLNYGYTF
j_call: TRBJ2-7; clone_size: -; v_call: TRBV20-1; d_call: -; cdr3_nt: TGCAGTGCTAGTAAGGACTCCAACTCCTACGAGCAGTACTTC; cdr3_aa: CSASKDSNSYEQYF
j_call: TRBJ2-2; clone_size: once; v_call: TRBV9; d_call: -; cdr3_nt: TGTGCCAGCAGCGTAGATTTGACAAACGGGGAGCTGTTTTTT; cdr3_aa: CASSVDLTNGELFF
j_call: TRBJ2-3; clone_size: -; v_call: TRBV5-6; d_call: TRBD2; cdr3_nt: TGTGCCAGCAACCCTGGACTAGCAACAGATACGCAGTATTTT; cdr3_aa: CASNPGLATDTQYF
j_call: TRBJ2-7; clone_size: -; v_call: TRBV28; d_call: -; cdr3_nt: TGTGCCAGCAGTTTCGTGAGGTTGGACTACGAGCAGTACTTC; cdr3_aa: CASSFVRLDYEQYF